This T cell receptor (beta chain) was captured in a study of blood T cell repertoires in COVID-19. Across the study: PBMCs, B-cell-depleted T cells, or T cells were the source of the cDNA or gDNA that made up the material.

Produced via immunoSEQ multiplex PCR; TCRdb's table is partial and in-frame only. Among 80,000 or so clones listed, roughly 86% were seen once. The sample consisted of peripheral blood. The source of this sequence is a human donor in a cohort sampled during active COVID-19.

The CDR3 protein is CARSLGPDRGNAVTYEQYF. The CDR3 nucleotides are TGTGCCAGAAGCTTAGGACCCGACAGGGGGAATGCTGTAACCTACGAGCAGTACTTC. The genes are TRBV7-5 and TRBJ2-7; the table's D call, TRBD1, has no DNA check behind it. TRBV7-5 is reported as a pseudogene. This CDR3 region has 19 residues.